The entry that follows covers one T cell receptor (beta chain) sequence. This record belongs to a study of shared clonotypes between healthy human individuals. Sequenced by immunoSEQ multiplex PCR; TCRdb stores in-frame clones only, minus some. Altogether some 1,100,000 clones are present, approximately 80% being singletons, with the ten largest covering approximately 0.52%. The germline CDR1 and CDR2 sequences are LNHNV and YYDKDF (reference sequence). This CDR3 has 13 amino acids. Trimming took off 3 bases at V and 7 bases at J, with 12 bases between the two ends. This receptor was obtained from a man aged 18 to 35 in good health. Some clones in this sample may be carry-over from other donors' samples. Sequencing input: memory CD4+ T cells from PBMCs. As for subset: CD45RA-negative fraction. The rearrangement links TRBV15 to TRBJ1-1; D might be TRBD1 (6 bases). DNA for the CDR3: TGTGCCACCAGCAGTGAGGGACACGGTGAAGCTTTCTTT. Translating gives CATSSEGHGEAFF. The full variable domain, completed using reference TRBV15 and TRBJ1-1, is DAMVIQNPRYQVTQFGKPVTLSCSQTLNHNVMYWYQQKSSQAPKLLFHYYDKDFNNEADTPDNFQSRRPNTSFCFLDIRSPGLGDTAMYLCATSSEGHGEAFFGQGTRLTVV.